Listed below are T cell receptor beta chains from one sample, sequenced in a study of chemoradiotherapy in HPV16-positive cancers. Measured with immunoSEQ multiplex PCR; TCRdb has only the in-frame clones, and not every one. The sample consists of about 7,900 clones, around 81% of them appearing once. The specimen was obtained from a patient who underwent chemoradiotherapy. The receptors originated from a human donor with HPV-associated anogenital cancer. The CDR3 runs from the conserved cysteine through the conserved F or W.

CASSVGGLYTGELFF,TRBJ2-2,15,TRBV6-1
CASSKGVGSDTGELFF,TRBJ2-2,16,TRBV5-4
CASSFGETDTQYF,TRBJ2-3,13,TRBV27
CASSRAPLETSGAGELFF,TRBJ2-2,18,TRBV4-2
CASLRGGTGNTEAFF,TRBJ1-1,15,TRBV27
CASSPLGETQYF,TRBJ2-5,12,TRBV7-9
CASIPTAASSYEQYF,TRBJ2-7,15,TRBV28
CASINPGQRPHEQYF,TRBJ2-7,15,TRBV28
CASSKEGTGTRRPYEQYF,TRBJ2-7,18,TRBV21-1
CASRRQGATEAFF,TRBJ1-1,13,TRBV25-1
CAISQDFNEQFF,TRBJ2-1,12,TRBV10-3